Listed below are T cell receptor beta chains from one sample, sequenced in a study of CD8+CD57+ T cells in acquired aplastic anemia. In TCRdb, the reads were re-called with MiXCR into one record per CDR3 protein. The table includes about 190,000 distinct CDR3 sequences, 50% to 55% detected once. The sequenced sample was sorted CD4+, CD8+, or CD8+CD57+ T cells (not recorded which) from PBMCs. These receptors were collected from a human donor in good health, serving as a control. Both conserved end residues are part of each CDR3. D genes are given only for firm matches. Where a row states a size, it is once, few, many or the class of an expanded clone; other rows omit it.

d_call	clone_size	v_call	j_call	cdr3_nt	cdr3_aa
-	-	TRBV20-1	TRBJ2-5	TGCAGTGCTAGACCAAGGGAAAGGCAGAAGACCCAGTACTTC	CSARPRERQKTQYF
-	-	TRBV7-9	TRBJ1-5	TGTGCCAGCAGCTTAGGTAGCCAGCCCCAGCATTTT	CASSLGSQPQHF
-	-	TRBV10-3	TRBJ2-6	TGTGCCGCCGGAGGGGGCGCTGGGGCCAACGTCCTGACTTTC	CAAGGGAGANVLTF
TRBD1	few	TRBV18	TRBJ2-7	TGTGCCAGCTCCCCCGGGACAGGGATTCGGGAGCAGTACTTC	CASSPGTGIREQYF
TRBD1	-	TRBV10-3	TRBJ1-2	TGTGCCATCAGTGCATATTCACAGGGGAGCTCTGGCTACACCTTC	CAISAYSQGSSGYTF
TRBD1	-	TRBV10-3	TRBJ2-1	TGTGCCATCACCGACGGACAGGGGGCAGGGACTACAATGAACAATTTCTTC	CAITDGQGAGTTMNNFF
-	few	TRBV6-2/TRBV6-3	TRBJ1-5	TGTGCCAGCAGACGCGCGGCGGGGGGCAATCAGCCCCAGCATTTT	CASRRAAGGNQPQHF
-	-	TRBV10-3	TRBJ1-3	TGTGCCATCAGTGAGAGTGTAGGACAGGGAAACACCATATATTTT	CAISESVGQGNTIYF
-	many	TRBV5-8	TRBJ2-7	TGTGCCAGCAGCCCCGGCGGGACAGTCTCCTACGAGCAGTACTTC	CASSPGGTVSYEQYF
-	-	TRBV6-2/TRBV6-3	TRBJ2-5	TGTGCCAGCAGGACCAGCTACGAGACCCAGTACTTC	CASRTSYETQYF
-	once	TRBV5-5	TRBJ1-2	TGTGCCAGCAGCCCGGATACGAGGGGCTATGGCTACACCTTC	CASSPDTRGYGYTF
-	-	TRBV10-2	TRBJ1-2	TGCGCCAGCAGTGAAGGGGGGCGCGGATATGGCTACACCTTC	CASSEGGRGYGYTF
-	-	TRBV7-9	TRBJ1-1	TGTGCCGGCAGCTTCCAGATGGACACTGAAGCTTTCTTT	CAGSFQMDTEAFF
-	-	TRBV7-7	TRBJ1-3	TGTGCCAGCAGCGTAGATCTGTTAGGAAACACCATATATTTT	CASSVDLLGNTIYF
TRBD1	-	TRBV4-2	TRBJ1-1	TGTGCCAGCAGCACGGGACAGGGGTATGAAGCTTTCTTT	CASSTGQGYEAFF
-	-	TRBV7-8	TRBJ1-6	TGTGCCAACATCCGTTCACCCCAGGCCCCGAGTCCACCCCTCCACTTT	CANIRSPQAPSPPLHF
-	-	TRBV25-1	TRBJ2-5	TGTGCCAGCAGTGAATTAACACCACAAGAGACCCAGTACTTC	CASSELTPQETQYF
-	once	TRBV7-2	TRBJ1-5	TGTGCCAGCAGCCGGGACGTCAATCAGCCCCAGCATTTT	CASSRDVNQPQHF
-	-	TRBV7-3	TRBJ1-1	TGTGCCAGCAGCCCCACTCCGATACCAGGGACTGAAGCTTTCTTT	CASSPTPIPGTEAFF
-	-	TRBV29-1	TRBJ2-5	TGCAGCGTTGTCATTGGGGCCGGAGGGGAGACCCAGTACTTC	CSVVIGAGGETQYF
TRBD1	many	TRBV10-3	TRBJ1-2	TGTGCCATCAGGCTACAGGGGGCCTCTGGTGGCTACACCTTC	CAIRLQGASGGYTF
TRBD1	-	TRBV25-1	TRBJ2-3	TGTGCCAGCACGACAGGGGCCACAGATACGCAGTATTTT	CASTTGATDTQYF
-	many	TRBV27	TRBJ2-3	TGTGCCAGCTCCGCCCGGGGGCAATTCACACATACGCAGTATTTT	CASSARGQFTHTQYF
-	-	TRBV4-3	TRBJ2-7	TGCGCCAGCAGCCAAGGCAGATTGGCCTACGAGCAGCGCTTC	CASSQGRLAYEQRF
TRBD1	many	TRBV7-9	TRBJ1-3	TGTGCCAGCAGCCCACAGGGGAAGGGAAACACCATATATTTT	CASSPQGKGNTIYF
TRBD1	-	TRBV7-6	TRBJ1-2	TGTGCCAGCAGCTTCGGGGCGGGACAGGGAGGGACCTATGGCTACACCTTC	CASSFGAGQGGTYGYTF
-	many	TRBV2	TRBJ1-4	TGTGCCAGCAGGCCGGGGTCAACTAATGAAAAACTGTTTTTT	CASRPGSTNEKLFF
TRBD1	many	TRBV28	TRBJ2-5	TGTGCCAGCAGTTCGGGACAGAAAGAGACCCAGTACTTC	CASSSGQKETQYF
-	-	TRBV20-1	TRBJ2-7	TGCAGTGCCCAGCTACTCGGACTAAAAGCCTACGAGCAGTACTTC	CSAQLLGLKAYEQYF
TRBD1	-	TRBV7-2	TRBJ2-5	TGTGCCAGCAGTAGTACCGGGACAGCGAGGGAGACCCAGTACTTC	CASSSTGTARETQYF
TRBD2	-	TRBV6-2/TRBV6-3	TRBJ2-1	TGTGCCAGCAGTTACAGGGGGGGGTTGCGGGGGGGCCGAGGTAATGAGCAGTTCTTC	CASSYRGGLRGGRGNEQFF
TRBD1	-	TRBV5-1	TRBJ2-3	TGCGCCAGCAGCTTACGACAGGGGGCGGCAGATACGCAGTATTTT	CASSLRQGAADTQYF
-	-	TRBV2	TRBJ1-1	TGTGCCAGCAGTGAGTGGGCAGTGACCACTGAAGCTTTCTTT	CASSEWAVTTEAFF
TRBD1	-	TRBV19	TRBJ1-6	TGTGCCAGTAGTAATCCGGGACAGGGGTATAATTCACCCCTCCACTTT	CASSNPGQGYNSPLHF
-	-	TRBV12-3/TRBV12-4	TRBJ1-1	TGTGCCAGCAGTGACAGGAGTCGGAACACTGAAGCTTTCTTT	CASSDRSRNTEAFF
TRBD1	-	TRBV10-3	TRBJ2-7	TGTGCCACGGGACAGGGGGCCTACGAGCAGTACTTC	CATGQGAYEQYF
-	many	TRBV4-1	TRBJ2-7	TGCGCCAGCAGCCAAGCAGACCTCCTGGTAGGCTACGAGCAGTACTTC	CASSQADLLVGYEQYF